A single sample gave rise to the 30 T cell receptor beta chains below, sequenced in a study of T cells in Graves' hyperthyroidism and ophthalmopathy. RNA transcripts yielded amplified TCR beta CDR3 regions. Primed by the HTBI set, a first-round RT-PCR was run on the TCR CDR3. TCRdb ran MiXCR on the multiplex PCR reads and lists one entry per CDR3 protein. The sample carries around 400,000 distinct CDR3 sequences, approximately 14% recorded once. The sequencing input was blood. The source is a woman aged 55-70 years with Graves' ophthalmopathy.

This chain joins TRBV29-1 and TRBJ2-1; D may correspond to TRBD1 or TRBD2 (6 bases each). Germline CDR1 SQVTM, CDR2 ANQGSEA. This CDR3 is 14 amino acids long. V lost 8 bases to trimming and J lost 2 bases, with 16 bases between them. CDR3 amino acids: CSTEGGGTYNEQFF. CDR3 DNA sequence: TGCAGCACCGAAGGGGGAGGTACCTACAATGAGCAGTTCTTC.

This clonotype was counted only a few times. The genes are TRBV5-4 and TRBJ2-5; perhaps TRBD2 as D (5 bases). CDR1 and CDR2 (germline): SGHNT, YYREEE (reference sequence). Trimming stripped 0 bases from V and 5 bases from J, with 11 bases between. This CDR3 region has 14 residues. In nucleotides, the CDR3 is TGTGCCAGCAGCTTGGAGGCTAGCTCGGAGACCCAGTACTTC. Amino acids: CASSLEASSETQYF.

This clonotype occurred a few times. The V gene is TRBV5-8, the J gene TRBJ1-2, with D unresolved. The germline CDR1 and CDR2 sequences are SGHTS and YDEGEE. With 2 bases removed from V and 3 bases from J, the gap between germline ends came to 8 bases. The CDR3 loop spans 13 amino acids. DNA for the CDR3: TGTGCCAGCAGCTTTAAGGAGCACTATGGCTACACCTTC. This translates into CASSFKEHYGYTF. The full variable domain, rest sourced from reference TRBV5-8 and TRBJ1-2, is EAGVTQSPTHLIKTRGQQATLRCSPISGHTSVYWYQQALGLGLQFLLWYDEGEERNRGNFPPRFSGRQFPNYSSELNVNALELEDSALYLCASSFKEHYGYTFGSGTRLTVV.

In its sample, this clonotype was seen many times. The V call is TRBV19, the J call TRBJ2-1; D tentatively fits TRBD1 or TRBD2 (5 bases each). V shed 5 bases and J shed 3 bases, with 14 bases lying between them. From germline, CDR1 is LNHDA and CDR2 SQIVND (reference sequence). The CDR3 extends over 15 amino acids. This CDR3 reads CASSPGAVHYNEQFF. Here the CDR3 DNA reads TGTGCCAGTAGTCCCGGGGCGGTCCACTACAATGAGCAGTTCTTC.

This clonotype came up many times. This chain links TRBV3-1 with TRBJ2-1; D is uncertain. This CDR3 spans 12 amino acids. Germline CDR1 and CDR2: LGHDT and YNNKEL (reference sequence). Trimming removed 5 bases from V and 10 bases from J, with 12 bases in between. The CDR3 sequence: CASSAARREQFF. The CDR3 DNA follows: TGTGCCAGCAGCGCCGCCCGGAGAGAGCAGTTCTTC.

There are many counts of this clonotype. The chain joins TRBV28 to TRBJ1-6; the match to TRBD1 covers 7 bases. The CDR3 loop spans 16 amino acids. Germline assignment: CDR1 MDHEN and CDR2 SYDVKM. Losses at the gene ends were 10 bases for V and 6 bases for J; bases not matched to a gene: 15. CDR3 DNA: TGTGCCACCCACCTTCACCAGACAGGGACTAATTCACCCCTCCACTTT. This gives the protein CATHLHQTGTNSPLHF.

The chain combines TRBV27 with TRBJ2-7, with D unclear. The CDR3 totals 15 residues. Per germline, CDR1 MNHEY and CDR2 SMNVEV (reference sequence). V lost 2 bases and J lost 2, with 13 bases in between. CDR3: CASSLVGDGTYEQYF. Written as DNA, the CDR3 is TGTGCCAGCAGTTTAGTCGGAGACGGTACCTACGAGCAGTACTTC.

This clonotype was found many times. The V and J genes are TRBV28 and TRBJ2-1; D may correspond to TRBD1 or TRBD2 (6 bases each). Germline V gene lookup returns CDR1 MDHEN and CDR2 SYDVKM. V was cut by 4 bases and J by 4 bases, with 20 bases left in between. The CDR3 runs to 17 residues. In DNA, the CDR3 is TGTGCCAGCAGTTCCCTTCGGGGGCGCCAGAAGTACAATGAGCAGTTCTTC. Protein: CASSSLRGRQKYNEQFF. The whole variable domain, remainder taken from reference TRBV28 and TRBJ2-1, is DVKVTQSSRYLVKRTGEKVFLECVQDMDHENMFWYRQDPGLGLRLIYFSYDVKMKEKGDIPEGYSVSREKKERFSLILESASTNQTSMYLCASSSLRGRQKYNEQFFGPGTRLTVL.

This clonotype was recorded many times. The V and J genes are TRBV20-1 and TRBJ1-6; TRBD1 aligns across 8 bases. This CDR3 is built from 12 residues. CDR1 and CDR2 (germline): DFQATT, SNEGSKA (reference sequence). V shed 6 bases and J 7 bases; nucleotides not matched to a gene: 2. DNA for the CDR3: TGCAGTGCGAGACAGGGGAATTCACCCCTCCACTTT. This translates into CSARQGNSPLHF.

This clonotype was seen a few times. The rearrangement joins TRBV28 to TRBJ2-7; TRBD1 agrees at 9 bases. Germline V lookup: CDR1 MDHEN, CDR2 SYDVKM. The CDR3 loop spans 17 amino acids. Unmatched junction bases numbered 13, after V lost 2 bases and J lost 5 bases. The CDR3 loop reads CASSLISWGQGNDEQYF. CDR3 coding DNA: TGTGCCAGCAGTTTAATCTCCTGGGGACAGGGAAACGACGAGCAGTACTTC. Together with reference TRBV28 and TRBJ2-7, the CDR3 gives the full variable domain: DVKVTQSSRYLVKRTGEKVFLECVQDMDHENMFWYRQDPGLGLRLIYFSYDVKMKEKGDIPEGYSVSREKKERFSLILESASTNQTSMYLCASSLISWGQGNDEQYFGPGTRLTVT.

This clonotype was detected a few times. The chain is built from TRBV9 and TRBJ2-3, with TRBD2 matching 13 bases. CDR1 is SGDLS, CDR2 YYNGEE, per germline. J was trimmed by 5 bases and V by 4 bases; bases with no gene match: 13. This CDR3 comprises 18 residues. The CDR3 is CASSQGPGLAGVLDTQYF. The CDR3 nucleotides are TGTGCCAGCAGCCAAGGGCCTGGACTAGCGGGAGTTTTAGATACGCAGTATTTT.

In its sample, this clonotype was seen many times. V and J are TRBV24-1 and TRBJ2-1; D call uncertain. The CDR3 sequence is 13 residues long. Trimming took off 5 bases at V and 5 bases at J, with 9 bases between the two ends. Germline V gene data show CDR1 as KGHDR and CDR2 as SFDVKD. The CDR3 bases are TGTGCCACCAGTGGTGAGCTTGACAATGAGCAGTTCTTC. Its protein is CATSGELDNEQFF.

The CDR3 loop reads CASSPNAGEEKLFF. In DNA, the CDR3 is TGCGCCAGCAGCCCCAACGCCGGGGAAGAAAAACTGTTTTTT. The V gene is TRBV5-1, the J gene TRBJ1-4; D gene uncertain. V was trimmed by 4 bases and J by 8 bases, leaving 15 bases between them. CDR3 length equals 14 residues. Germline V gene lookup returns CDR1 SGHRS and CDR2 YFSETQ.

In this sample, this clonotype turned up many times. J is TRBJ2-1 and V is TRBV6-1, with 7 bases fitting TRBD1. Germline V CDR1 and CDR2: MNHNS, SASEGT. The CDR3 consists of 16 residues. The trim removed 5 bases at V and 0 bases at J, leaving 7 bases unmatched. CDR3 protein: CASSSGQASSYNEQFF. The CDR3 coding sequence is TGTGCCAGCAGTTCCGGACAGGCCAGCTCCTACAATGAGCAGTTCTTC.

In this sample, this clonotype turned up a few times. V usage is TRBV29-1 and J usage is TRBJ1-1; TRBD1 agrees at 7 bases. This CDR3 spans 16 amino acids. Trimming removed 3 bases from V and 0 bases from J; junction bases left unmatched: 10. Germline CDR1 reads SQVTM; CDR2 reads ANQGSEA. In nucleotides, the CDR3 is TGCAGCGTTGAGGGGGAGGGTACAGGGGTGAACACTGAAGCTTTCTTT. It is translated as CSVEGEGTGVNTEAFF.

This clonotype was recorded many times. The chain joins TRBV7-9 to TRBJ2-3; no definite D call. The CDR3 totals 15 residues. V was cut by 7 bases and J by 1 base, with 15 bases left in between. Germline CDR1 and CDR2: SEHNR and FQNEAQ (reference sequence). The CDR3 protein is CASTPGTSRTDTQYF. Written as DNA, the CDR3 is TGTGCCAGCACCCCAGGCACTTCACGCACAGATACGCAGTATTTT.

The table lists this clonotype with many counts. The genes are TRBV30 and TRBJ1-5; D not resolved. V was clipped by 0 bases and J by 9 bases, with 12 bases between them. In germline, CDR1 is GTSNPN, CDR2 SVGIG (reference sequence). The CDR3 consists of 13 residues. The CDR3 nucleotides are TGTGCCTGGAGTGTAAAGGGAGGGCGGCCCCAGCATTTT. As protein: CAWSVKGGRPQHF. The complete variable domain, with remaining parts taken from reference TRBV30 and TRBJ1-5, reads SQTIHQWPATLVQPVGSPLSLECTVEGTSNPNLYWYRQAAGRGLQLLFYSVGIGQISSEVPQNLSASRPQDRQFILSSKKLLLSDSGFYLCAWSVKGGRPQHFGDGTRLSIL.

This clonotype was seen a handful of times. The rearrangement joins TRBV7-2 to TRBJ2-1; 11 positions agree with TRBD2. Germline values: CDR1 SGHTA, CDR2 FQGNSA. V lost 1 base, J lost 4 bases, and 6 bases stayed unmatched. CDR3 length equals 17 residues. The CDR3 DNA reads TGTGCCAGCAGCTTAGTTAGGCTAGCGGGAGGTTACAATGAGCAGTTCTTC. Translated, it gives CASSLVRLAGGYNEQFF.

J is TRBJ1-1 and V is TRBV20-1; 7 nucleotides agree with TRBD1. CDR1 is DFQATT and CDR2 is SNEGSKA in the germline V gene (reference sequence). After removal of 2 bases from V and 5 bases from J, the junction contained 11 bases not matched to a gene. The CDR3 sequence is 15 residues long. The CDR3 bases are TGCAGTGCTAGAATATCGGGACAGCGGGGAACTGAAGCTTTCTTT. Translating gives CSARISGQRGTEAFF.

This clonotype has ten or more counts. The chain employs TRBV6-2 or TRBV6-3 and TRBJ1-1; the D is unclear. This CDR3 contains 14 residues. The germline V and J ends were trimmed by 4 bases and 4 bases, with 13 bases remaining between them. Germline V gene sequence: CDR1 MNHEY, CDR2 SVGEGT. The CDR3 DNA follows: TGTGCCAGCAGTTCGGCGGCCTCCGTCACTGAAGCTTTCTTT. Translating it yields CASSSAASVTEAFF.

The sample holds many counts of this clonotype. The gene calls are TRBV28 and TRBJ1-1, with D perhaps matching TRBD1 (5 bases). CDR1 MDHEN and CDR2 SYDVKM come from the germline V gene. The CDR3 runs to 13 residues. Trimming took off 2 bases at V and 11 bases at J, with 15 bases between the two ends. CDR3 loop: CASSLPAGALAFF. The CDR3 nucleotides are TGTGCCAGCAGTTTACCAGCCGGGGCTTTGGCTTTCTTT.

In this sample, this clonotype turned up many times. The chain carries TRBV7-2 and TRBJ2-2, with TRBD2 matching 7 bases. Looked up from germline, CDR1 is SGHTA and CDR2 is FQGNSA. The CDR3 totals 16 residues. The junction had 14 bases not matched to a gene; V was cut back by 7 bases and J by 6 bases. Here the CDR3 reads CASTEEILASAGELFF. The CDR3 nucleotides are TGTGCCAGCACCGAAGAAATACTAGCGAGCGCCGGGGAGCTGTTTTTT.

This clonotype has a count of ten or more. The chain employs TRBV28 and TRBJ1-5, with no clear D. The CDR3 consists of 16 residues. V gave up 2 bases and J gave up 0 bases, with 11 bases separating them. Germline values: CDR1 MDHEN, CDR2 SYDVKM. The CDR3 DNA reads as TGTGCCAGCAGTTTAGTTACGGGGATTAGCAATCAGCCCCAGCATTTT. Amino acids: CASSLVTGISNQPQHF.

At least ten counts were recorded for this clonotype. The chain recombines TRBV12-3 or TRBV12-4 with TRBJ2-5; D unresolved. This CDR3 comprises 15 residues. The V and J ends lost 3 bases and 5 bases respectively, with 16 bases between them. CDR3 residues: CASSFEPRLWETQYF. DNA for the CDR3: TGTGCCAGCAGTTTCGAGCCACGGCTGTGGGAGACCCAGTACTTC.

The chain has TRBV10-1 and TRBJ2-1; TRBD2 matches 13 bases. V shed 0 bases, J shed 7 bases, and the junction held 3 bases outside the gene matches. The CDR3 is made up of 16 amino acids. Germline V CDR1 and CDR2: WNHNN, SYGVQD (reference sequence). The CDR3 DNA follows: TGCGCCAGCAGTGAGTCTGGGACTAGCGGGACGAATGAGCAGTTCTTC. Amino acids: CASSESGTSGTNEQFF.

This clonotype was detected only a few times. The chain is built from TRBV6-1 and TRBJ2-2; TRBD2 matches 10 bases. The length of the CDR3 is 16 residues. The germline CDR1 and CDR2 sequences are MNHNS and SASEGT. J gave up 4 bases and V 5 bases, and 7 bases lay outside the gene matches. CDR3 amino acids: CASSYTAGGTTGELFF. CDR3 in DNA: TGTGCCAGCAGTTATACAGCGGGAGGGACCACCGGGGAGCTGTTTTTT.

The sample holds many counts of this clonotype. V and J are TRBV11-1 and TRBJ2-7; 10 bases align to TRBD2. The V and J ends lost 5 bases and 7 bases, in that order; junction bases with no gene match: 8. The germline CDR1 and CDR2 sequences are SGHAT and FQDESV (reference sequence). This CDR3 spans 14 amino acids. This chain's CDR3 is CASSPPSGREEQYF. The CDR3, as DNA: TGTGCCAGCAGCCCACCTAGCGGGAGAGAGGAGCAGTACTTC.

This clonotype was picked up many times. The rearrangement uses TRBV6-2 or TRBV6-3 and TRBJ2-3; D is possibly TRBD2 (5 bases). This CDR3 comprises 14 residues. Trimming shortened V by 4 bases and J by 2 bases, and 10 bases separated the two germline ends. In germline, CDR1 is MNHEY, CDR2 SVGEGT. The CDR3 bases are TGTGCCAGCAGTTTTTCACTAGTCACAGATACGCAGTATTTT. It yields the protein CASSFSLVTDTQYF.

This clonotype was counted at least ten times. The J gene is TRBJ2-7, the V gene TRBV12-3 or TRBV12-4; tentative D call: TRBD2 (6 bases). The CDR3 length is 14 residues. V lost 4 bases and J lost 6, with 16 bases in between. CDR3 in amino acids: CASSSRTTRREQYF. As DNA, the CDR3 is TGTGCCAGCAGTTCCAGGACTACTAGGCGCGAGCAGTACTTC.

This clonotype occurred many times. This chain connects TRBV30 to TRBJ1-6; TRBD1 aligns across 7 bases. J lost 2 bases, V lost 5 bases, and 3 bases had no gene match. Germline CDR1 is GTSNPN and CDR2 is SVGIG (reference sequence). The CDR3 has 14 amino acids. The CDR3 coding sequence is TGTGCCTGGGGGGACAGTCCCTATAATTCACCCCTCCACTTT. It yields the protein CAWGDSPYNSPLHF.